A selection of T cell receptor beta chains follows, all from one sample in a study of blood T cell repertoires in COVID-19. Profiling relied on immunoSEQ multiplex PCR, and the TCRdb table lists in-frame clones only, not all of them. The sample lists 160,000 or so clones; about four fifths were seen once. Sample: peripheral blood. The origin of the receptors is a woman aged 70-85 years with acute or convalescent COVID-19. Each CDR3 is given with its conserved first and last residue. The D gene is left open where the match is weak. Clone size is given for some rows only: seen once, a few or many times, or a class if the clone is expanded.

j_call	v_call	d_call	clone_size	cdr3_nt	cdr3_aa
TRBJ2-7	TRBV7-2	TRBD1	NA	TGTGCCAGCAGCTCTGGGGACAGGACCCCCTACGAGCAGTACTTC	CASSSGDRTPYEQYF
TRBJ2-7	TRBV6-2/TRBV6-3	NA	NA	TGTGCCAGCAGTTTCGGCTACGAGCAGTACTTC	CASSFGYEQYF
TRBJ2-1	TRBV15	TRBD2	NA	TGTGCCACCAGCAGAGGGGGTAGCGGGGGCTACAATGAGCAGTTCTTC	CATSRGGSGGYNEQFF
TRBJ2-5	TRBV5-1	TRBD1	NA	TGCGCCAGCAGTTACATGACAGGGGCCCAAGAGACCCAGTACTTC	CASSYMTGAQETQYF
TRBJ1-3	TRBV28	NA	NA	TGTGCCAGCAGTTTACTGACACCTAAAAACACCATATATTTT	CASSLLTPKNTIYF
TRBJ2-1	TRBV18	TRBD2	NA	TGTGCCAGCTCACCGAGGTCACTAGCGGGAGACAATGAGCAGTTCTTC	CASSPRSLAGDNEQFF
TRBJ2-5	TRBV9	NA	NA	TGTGCCAGCAGCGTAGGCGGCAGCCAAGAGACCCAGTACTTC	CASSVGGSQETQYF
TRBJ1-6	TRBV19	NA	NA	TGTGCCAGTAGTCGAGACAGCACTGTTTCACCCCTCCACTTT	CASSRDSTVSPLHF
TRBJ1-1	TRBV7-2	TRBD1	few	TGTGCCAGCAGCGCTGACAGGGGGAACACTGAAGCTTTCTTT	CASSADRGNTEAFF
TRBJ1-2	TRBV3-1/TRBV3-2	TRBD1	few	TGTGCCAGCAGCTTAGGACAGGGACGTGGCTACACCTTC	CASSLGQGRGYTF
TRBJ1-4	TRBV27	NA	few	TGTGCCAGCAGGGAGGGTGCAACTAATGAAAAACTGTTTTTT	CASREGATNEKLFF
TRBJ2-1	TRBV5-4	NA	NA	TGTGCCAGCAGCTTGGATGCTAGCTGGGTTAATGAGCAGTTCTTC	CASSLDASWVNEQFF
TRBJ2-1	TRBV7-2	TRBD2	NA	TGTGCCAGCAGCTTAGACCCGGGACTAGCGGGAAATGAGCAGTTCTTC	CASSLDPGLAGNEQFF
TRBJ2-7	TRBV21-1	NA	NA	TGTGCCAGAAGGGTAGACGGAGGCAGGGGAAGGGACTACGAGCAGTACTTC	CARRVDGGRGRDYEQYF
TRBJ2-1	TRBV24-1	NA	NA	TGTGCCACCAGTGCCTCGACAGGAGGATTGAGGGAGCAGTTCTTC	CATSASTGGLREQFF
TRBJ2-5	TRBV20-1	TRBD1	NA	TGCAGTGCTAGTAACAGGGGTACTCGAGAGACCCAGTACTTC	CSASNRGTRETQYF
TRBJ1-2	TRBV7-9	TRBD1	NA	TGTGCCAGCAGCTTTGGGGACAGGGGGCCCCTAACTAACTATGGCTACACCTTC	CASSFGDRGPLTNYGYTF
TRBJ2-1	TRBV6-1	NA	NA	TGTGCCAGCAGTGAAGCGGGCGTCGGGCAGTTCTTC	CASSEAGVGQFF
TRBJ1-3	TRBV28	NA	NA	TGTGCCAGCGCCAAAGTGGGGGCCAGGGCAGTCTCTGGAAACACCATATATTTT	CASAKVGARAVSGNTIYF
TRBJ2-7	TRBV5-6	TRBD1	NA	TGTGCCAGCAGCTGGCAGGGGGCGAGTTACGAGCAGTACTTC	CASSWQGASYEQYF
TRBJ1-6	TRBV7-9	TRBD1	NA	TGTGCCAGCAGCTCCCAACAGGGGGCTAAAAATTCACCCCTCCACTTT	CASSSQQGAKNSPLHF
TRBJ2-7	TRBV14	NA	few	TGTGCCAGCAGCCAAGTTAGGGGAACCGAGCAGTACTTC	CASSQVRGTEQYF
TRBJ2-2	TRBV3-1/TRBV3-2	NA	NA	TGTGCCAGCAGCCAACGAGGGATCGGGGAGCTGTTTTTT	CASSQRGIGELFF
TRBJ2-3	TRBV28	TRBD2	NA	TGTGCCAGCAGGGGAGTGGCGGGAGGACGAACGCAGTATTTT	CASRGVAGGRTQYF
TRBJ2-1	TRBV6-2/TRBV6-3	TRBD1	NA	TGTGCCAGCAGTCGGACAGGGGGCCACAATGAGCAGTTCTTC	CASSRTGGHNEQFF
TRBJ1-2	TRBV5-1	TRBD1	NA	TGCGCCAGCAGCTTGACAGGGACAGCGACTGGCTACACCTTC	CASSLTGTATGYTF
TRBJ1-1	TRBV24-1	NA	NA	TGTGCCACCAGTGAAAACCAGGGTTCAGCTTTCTTT	CATSENQGSAFF
TRBJ1-2	TRBV7-9	TRBD1	NA	TGTGCCAGCAGCCCACGAGGACAGGGAGGCTATGGCTACACCTTC	CASSPRGQGGYGYTF
TRBJ1-2	TRBV6-5	NA	NA	TGTGCCAGCAGTTACTCCCCTCAGAGGAACTATGGCTACACCTTC	CASSYSPQRNYGYTF
TRBJ1-1	TRBV7-9	TRBD1	once	TGTGCCAGCAGCCCGGGGACAGGGAGGGACACTGAAGCTTTCTTT	CASSPGTGRDTEAFF
TRBJ1-1	TRBV9	TRBD1	NA	TGTGCCAGCAGCCAAGGGACAGCGAACACTGAAGCTTTCTTT	CASSQGTANTEAFF